Below, 20 T cell receptor beta chains from the same sample are listed, as sequenced in a study of metastatic and nonmetastatic thyroid tumors (dated by TCRdb to about 2020). Library creation used PCR. Sequenced on an Illumina HiSeq 4000. TCRdb trimmed the raw reads at Q25, called clones with MiXCR and kept productive beta chains. The sample table records 20,000 or so clones; approximately 11% of these occur just once. The ten top clones hold 25% to 30% of the sample. Before undergoing thyroid surgery, none of the patients had been given any kind of treatment. Sequencing was performed on blood. The source is a female donor with papillary thyroid cancer or a benign thyroid nodule (not recorded which). Some clones in this sample may be carry-over from other donors' samples.

This clone was seen at least ten times. V and J are TRBV7-7 and TRBJ2-7; 12 nucleotides align to TRBD2. Trimming removed 5 bases from V and 1 base from J; junction bases left unmatched: 18. Germline CDR1 is SSHAT and CDR2 is FNYEAQ (reference sequence). The CDR3 contains 20 residues. CDR3 loop: CASSRPVRSPLAGGSYEQYF. CDR3 in DNA: TGTGCCAGCAGCCGACCGGTTAGGTCCCCCCTAGCGGGAGGGTCCTACGAGCAGTACTTC.

This clone has at least ten counts. The V and J genes are TRBV7-9 and TRBJ2-2; TRBD1 matches at 7 bases. The CDR3 is 14 residues long. CDR1 SEHNR and CDR2 FQNEAQ come from the germline V gene (reference sequence). V dropped 5 bases and J dropped 7; count of bases not matched to a gene: 7. In DNA, the CDR3 is TGTGCCAGCAGCCACCCAGGGGGTAACGGGGAGCTGTTTTTT. Translating it yields CASSHPGGNGELFF.

This clone was seen at least ten times. The chain couples TRBV20-1 to TRBJ2-1; D not resolved. Germline V gene sequence: CDR1 DFQATT, CDR2 SNEGSKA (reference sequence). The CDR3 extends over 15 amino acids. V was clipped by 1 base and J by 0 bases, with 10 bases between them. The CDR3 loop reads CSARVPTGSYNEQFF. The DNA for the CDR3 is TGCAGTGCTAGAGTCCCAACGGGCTCCTACAATGAGCAGTTCTTC.

This clone showed up many times. The chain combines TRBV6-1 with TRBJ2-1, with TRBD2 identical over 7 bases. V trimming: 4 bases; J trimming: 5 bases; junction bases outside the gene matches: 2. The CDR3 sequence is 13 residues long. From germline, CDR1 is MNHNS and CDR2 SASEGT. CDR3 coding DNA: TGTGCCAGCAGTGGACTAGCAGACAATGAGCAGTTCTTC. Protein sequence: CASSGLADNEQFF.

This clone appeared a few times. An end of the junction does not agree with germline; a read error may underlie this. The chain has TRBV28 and TRBJ2-2, with D possibly being TRBD1 or TRBD2 (6 bases each). The CDR3 has 16 amino acids. Germline CDR1 reads MDHEN; CDR2 reads SYDVKM. The CDR3: CASSLRPGLNAGELLF. DNA of the CDR3: TGTGCCAGCAGTTTGCGTCCGGGACTCAACGCAGGGGAGCTGCTTTTT.

At least ten counts were recorded for this clone. The rearrangement links TRBV20-1 to TRBJ2-7, with D perhaps matching TRBD1 (5 bases). V was shortened by 7 bases and J by 2 bases, with 9 bases between the two germline ends. In germline, CDR1 is DFQATT, CDR2 SNEGSKA (reference sequence). This CDR3 is 11 amino acids long. The CDR3 DNA follows: TGCAGTGTGAGGACAACCTACGAGCAGTACTTC. Encoded protein: CSVRTTYEQYF.

J is TRBJ2-7 and V is TRBV28; D might be TRBD2 (5 bases). The CDR3 is 16 amino acids. Per the germline V gene, CDR1 is MDHEN and CDR2 is SYDVKM. Trimming removed 5 bases at V and 1 base at J, with 18 bases between. CDR3: CASSDYQRLASYEQYF. In DNA, the CDR3 is TGTGCCAGCAGTGACTATCAACGTTTAGCTTCCTACGAGCAGTACTTC.

This clone was seen at least ten times. The V gene is TRBV18, the J gene TRBJ1-2; D is possibly TRBD1 (5 bases). V was trimmed by 5 bases and J by 2 bases, leaving 15 bases between them. Germline V lookup: CDR1 KGHSH, CDR2 LQKENI. CDR3 length: 15 amino acids. The CDR3: CASSSTRQGNYGYTF. Here the CDR3 DNA reads TGTGCCAGCTCATCTACCCGCCAGGGAAACTATGGCTACACCTTC.

The rearrangement uses TRBV7-4 and TRBJ1-5; possibly TRBD1 for D (5 bases). The V end lost 3 bases, the J end lost 3 bases, and 6 bases lay between the germline ends. Per germline, CDR1 SGHVT and CDR2 SQSDAQ. This CDR3 region has 13 residues. As DNA, the CDR3 is TGTGCCAGCAGCTTGACAGTCAATCAGCCCCAGCATTTT. Translation: CASSLTVNQPQHF.

The rearrangement joins TRBV27 to TRBJ2-7; 10 nucleotides agree with TRBD1. This CDR3 has 18 residues. The ends lost 6 bases at V and 4 bases at J; junction bases unmatched: 18. Germline loops: CDR1 MNHEY, CDR2 SMNVEV (reference sequence). The CDR3 nucleotides read TGTGCCAGCAGGTTAGGCAGACCGGGACAGGGGTCGGCGTACGAGCAGTACTTC. It translates to CASRLGRPGQGSAYEQYF.

This clone was seen repeatedly, ten times or more. V usage is TRBV20-1 and J usage is TRBJ2-2; 10 bases line up with TRBD2. The CDR3 is 16 amino acids. Germline V gene lookup returns CDR1 DFQATT and CDR2 SNEGSKA (reference sequence). Trimming took 1 base from V and 5 from J; bases not matched to a gene: 7. This chain's CDR3 is CSARVGAGGRTGELFF. In nucleotides, the CDR3 is TGCAGTGCTAGAGTGGGAGCGGGAGGGCGAACCGGGGAGCTGTTTTTT.

Note on this clone: It may be a read error: a sequence one base away is much more abundant. The rearrangement uses TRBV20-1 and TRBJ2-1, with a possible D match to TRBD2 (5 bases). Germline-derived CDR1 and CDR2 are DFQATT and SNEGSKA (reference sequence). V lost 6 bases, J lost 0 bases, and 9 bases lay in between. There are 13 residues in the CDR3. CDR3 in amino acids: CSARRSSYNEQFF. CDR3 nucleotides: TGCAGTGCAAGGAGGTCCTCCTACAATGAGCAGTTCTTC.

This clone was counted at least ten times. The CDR3 sequence is CASSVAPGGALGTGELFF. As DNA, the CDR3 is TGTGCCAGCAGCGTAGCACCGGGGGGGGCGTTGGGCACCGGGGAGCTGTTTTTT. The chain employs TRBV9 and TRBJ2-2; 8 bases match TRBD2. The CDR3 runs to 18 residues. J was trimmed by 4 bases and V by 0 bases; bases with no gene match: 11. From germline, CDR1 is SGDLS and CDR2 YYNGEE. The variable domain in full, completed from reference TRBV9 and TRBJ2-2, reads DSGVTQTPKHLITATGQRVTLRCSPRSGDLSVYWYQQSLDQGLQFLIQYYNGEERAKGNILERFSAQQFPDLHSELNLSSLELGDSALYFCASSVAPGGALGTGELFFGEGSRLTVL.

This clone has ten or more counts. CDR3 in DNA: TGTGCCAGCAGCTCGACAGGGCAGTACAATGAGCAGTTCTTC. Amino acids: CASSSTGQYNEQFF. This chain connects TRBV7-6 to TRBJ2-1; TRBD1 agrees at 7 bases. Germline V CDR1 and CDR2: SGHVS, FNYEAQ. This CDR3 region has 14 residues. V was pared by 4 bases and J by 4 bases, with 4 bases of the junction left unmatched.

This clone was observed at least ten times. The chain couples TRBV6-5 to TRBJ2-1; D perhaps matches TRBD2 (5 bases). With 0 bases removed from V and 8 bases from J, the gap between germline ends came to 8 bases. Looked up from germline, CDR1 is MNHEY and CDR2 is SVGAGI. The length of the CDR3 is 13 residues. The CDR3: CASSYSGSDEQFF. DNA of the CDR3: TGTGCCAGCAGTTACTCGGGGAGCGATGAGCAGTTCTTC.

This clone was picked up many times. V gene TRBV4-3 combines with J gene TRBJ1-2; D gene unclear. CDR1 and CDR2 from the germline V gene are LGHNA and YSLEER. Trimming shortened V by 1 base and J by 2 bases, and 11 bases separated the two germline ends. There are 15 residues in the CDR3. Written as DNA, the CDR3 is TGCGCCAGCAGCCAAGGGGCGGAACGAAACTATGGCTACACCTTC. Translating gives CASSQGAERNYGYTF.

The genes are TRBV28 and TRBJ1-3; the D gene is possibly TRBD1 (5 bases). CDR3 length equals 15 residues. Germline CDR1 and CDR2: MDHEN and SYDVKM. The V gene lost 2 bases and the J gene lost 4 bases, with 12 bases spanning the gap. CDR3 DNA sequence: TGTGCCAGCAGTTTAGAGGGGTTTAGCGGAAACACCATATATTTT. This codes for CASSLEGFSGNTIYF. Full variable domain (remainder filled in from reference TRBV28 and TRBJ1-3): DVKVTQSSRYLVKRTGEKVFLECVQDMDHENMFWYRQDPGLGLRLIYFSYDVKMKEKGDIPEGYSVSREKKERFSLILESASTNQTSMYLCASSLEGFSGNTIYFGEGSWLTVV.

This clone is medium-sized within its sample. The same CDR3 also results from other DNA sequences found in this sample. The rearrangement links TRBV28 to TRBJ2-2; a possible D gene is TRBD2 (6 bases). The CDR3 covers 16 residues. The germline V and J ends were trimmed by 4 bases and 1 base, with 13 bases remaining between them. Germline V gene data show CDR1 as MDHEN and CDR2 as SYDVKM. Here the CDR3 reads CASSSPGRENTGELFF. The CDR3 nucleotides read TGTGCCAGCAGTTCCCCGGGGCGGGAGAACACCGGGGAGCTGTTTTTT.

In its sample, this clone was seen many times. J is TRBJ2-5 and V is TRBV10-3; 8 positions match TRBD2. Trimming removed 9 bases from V and 3 bases from J; junction bases left unmatched: 6. Germline CDR1 and CDR2: ENHRY and SYGVKD. This CDR3 comprises 13 residues. DNA of the CDR3: TGTGCCATTGGGGATAGCGGGGAAGAGACCCAGTACTTC. Residues: CAIGDSGEETQYF.

This chain links TRBV6-5 with TRBJ2-1; 10 nucleotides agree with TRBD2. The ends lost 7 bases at V and 7 bases at J; junction bases unmatched: 16. Per germline, CDR1 MNHEY and CDR2 SVGAGI. The CDR3 loop spans 17 amino acids. DNA for the CDR3: TGTGCCAGCACCCGAAAACCGGGACTAGCGCCGGGGAATGAGCAGTTCTTC. It specifies CASTRKPGLAPGNEQFF.